This TCR beta chain is from a study of shared clonotypes between healthy human individuals. Study-wide results and caveats: Estimated clonotype richness was generally higher in naive than memory subsets.

Turning to this clone: Its antigen is still unknown.

The method was immunoSEQ multiplex PCR; TCRdb's version includes in-frame clones alone and lacks a portion of them. The table lists 660,000 or so clones, 90% to 97% of them singletons. Naive CD8 cells comprised CD45RO-negative, CCR7-positively selected cells, excluding terminally differentiated effector memory CD45RA+ cells. HIV-negative, healthy adults without recent acute infections or vaccinations were the donors. Germline-derived CDR1 and CDR2 are MGHDK and SYGVNS. Trimming cost V 7 bases and J 2 bases, with 18 bases left between them. The CDR3 has 15 amino acids. The V and J genes are TRBV25-1 and TRBJ2-7, with D possibly TRBD1 on 6 matching bases. The receptor was isolated from a woman aged 25 to 39 in good health. The sample consisted of naive CD8+ T cells sorted from blood. CDR3 loop: CASTVASGGAYEQYF. The DNA for the CDR3 is TGTGCCAGCACCGTTGCCTCTGGGGGCGCCTACGAGCAGTACTTC.